The TCR beta chain described here comes from a study of shared clonotypes between healthy human individuals. Study-wide findings and caveats: In contrast to clonotypes shared by all four donors, non-shared clonotypes had lower generation probabilities. Among donors, clonotype sharing was expected to be affected by sequencing depth.

Germline assignment: CDR1 SGDLS and CDR2 YYNGEE. The CDR3 is made up of 16 amino acids. V was shortened by 4 bases and J by 5 bases, with 18 bases between the two germline ends. Regarding this clone: Its antigen is still unknown.

Assay execution proceeded at the deep level. Method: immunoSEQ multiplex PCR; TCRdb's copy keeps in-frame clones and lacks some. Altogether 2.3 million or so clones are present, over 85% being singletons, with the ten largest covering about 0.37%. The chain uses TRBV9 and TRBJ2-2; a weak D match, TRBD1 (6 bases). The sequence derives from a man in his late teens or twenties in good health. Some clones in this sample may be carry-over from other donors' samples. Input material: naive CD4+ T cells from PBMCs. Subset denoted: CD45RA+ positively selected. As DNA, the CDR3 is TGTGCCAGCAGCCCTCGGGTGGGGGCAAGGACCGGGGAGCTGTTTTTT. Translating it yields CASSPRVGARTGELFF. The entire variable domain, with the rest obtained from reference TRBV9 and TRBJ2-2, is as follows: DSGVTQTPKHLITATGQRVTLRCSPRSGDLSVYWYQQSLDQGLQFLIQYYNGEERAKGNILERFSAQQFPDLHSELNLSSLELGDSALYFCASSPRVGARTGELFFGEGSRLTVL.